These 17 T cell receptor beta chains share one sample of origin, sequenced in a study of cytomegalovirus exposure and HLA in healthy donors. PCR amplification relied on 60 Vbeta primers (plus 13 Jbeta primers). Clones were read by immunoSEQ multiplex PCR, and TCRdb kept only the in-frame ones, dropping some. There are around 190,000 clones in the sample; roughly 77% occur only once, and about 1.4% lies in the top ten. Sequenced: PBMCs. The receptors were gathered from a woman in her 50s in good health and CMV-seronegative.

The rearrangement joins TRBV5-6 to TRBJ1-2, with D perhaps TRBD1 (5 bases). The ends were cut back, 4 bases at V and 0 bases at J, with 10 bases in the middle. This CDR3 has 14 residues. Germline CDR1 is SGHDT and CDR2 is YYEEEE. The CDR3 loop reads CASSPDSSNYGYTF. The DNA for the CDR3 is TGTGCCAGCAGCCCAGACAGTTCTAACTATGGCTACACCTTC.

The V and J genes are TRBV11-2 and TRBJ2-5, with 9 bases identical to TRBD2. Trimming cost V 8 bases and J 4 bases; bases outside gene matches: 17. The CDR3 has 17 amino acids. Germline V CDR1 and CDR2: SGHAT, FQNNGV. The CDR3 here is CASLGGLAGKRGETQYF. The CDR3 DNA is TGTGCCAGCCTCGGGGGTCTAGCGGGAAAGAGGGGAGAGACCCAGTACTTC. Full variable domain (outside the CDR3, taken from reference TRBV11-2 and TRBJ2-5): EAGVAQSPRYKIIEKRQSVAFWCNPISGHATLYWYQQILGQGPKLLIQFQNNGVVDDSQLPKDRFSAERLKGVDSTLKIQPAKLEDSAVYLCASLGGLAGKRGETQYFGPGTRLLVL.

This CDR3 is CASSSRTGVYEQYF. DNA of the CDR3: TGTGCCAGCAGTTCCAGGACAGGAGTTTACGAGCAGTACTTC. The chain has TRBV27 and TRBJ2-7; 7 nucleotides align to TRBD1. V shed 4 bases, J shed 4 bases, and the junction held 7 bases outside the gene matches. Germline CDR1 MNHEY, CDR2 SMNVEV (reference sequence). The CDR3 is 14 amino acids.

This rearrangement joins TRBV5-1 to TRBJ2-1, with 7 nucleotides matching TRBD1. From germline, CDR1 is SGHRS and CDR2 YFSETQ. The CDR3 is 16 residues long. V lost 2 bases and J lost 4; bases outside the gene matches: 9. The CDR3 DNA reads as TGCGCCAGCAGCTTTAGTCTGGGACAGCAATACAATGAGCAGTTCTTC. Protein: CASSFSLGQQYNEQFF.

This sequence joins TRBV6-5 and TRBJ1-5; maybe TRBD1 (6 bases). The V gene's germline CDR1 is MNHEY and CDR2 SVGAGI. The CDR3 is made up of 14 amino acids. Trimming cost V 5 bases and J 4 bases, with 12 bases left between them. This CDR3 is CASSPTGTNQPQHF. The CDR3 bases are TGTGCCAGCAGTCCCACAGGGACAAATCAGCCCCAGCATTTT.

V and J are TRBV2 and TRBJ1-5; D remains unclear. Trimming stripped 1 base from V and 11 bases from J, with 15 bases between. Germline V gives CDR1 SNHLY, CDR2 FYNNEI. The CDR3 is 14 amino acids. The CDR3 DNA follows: TGTGCCAGCAGTGAAGAAGAGGGTTCGATGGCCCAGCATTTT. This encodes CASSEEEGSMAQHF. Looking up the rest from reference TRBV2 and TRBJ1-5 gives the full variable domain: EPEVTQTPSHQVTQMGQEVILRCVPISNHLYFYWYRQILGQKVEFLVSFYNNEISEKSEIFDDQFSVERPDGSNFTLKIRSTKLEDSAMYFCASSEEEGSMAQHFGDGTRLSIL.

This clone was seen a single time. The CDR3 DNA reads TGTGCCAGCTCACCCGAAGGACAGATCTATAATTCACCCCTCCACTTT. This gives the protein CASSPEGQIYNSPLHF. The rearrangement links TRBV18 to TRBJ1-6; tentatively, D is TRBD1 (6 bases). V lost 3 bases, J lost 3 bases, and 12 bases lay in between. Germline V gene sequence: CDR1 KGHSH, CDR2 LQKENI. The CDR3 covers 16 residues.

The CDR3 DNA sequence: TGTGCCATCAGGGGGGACGGACTAACCTACGAGCAGTACTTC. This gives the protein CAIRGDGLTYEQYF. The V call is TRBV10-3, the J call TRBJ2-7; D is possibly TRBD2 (6 bases). The CDR3 extends over 14 amino acids. Germline lookup yields CDR1 ENHRY and CDR2 SYGVKD. Between the trimmed V and J ends, which lost 6 bases and 2 bases, there was a span of 14 bases.

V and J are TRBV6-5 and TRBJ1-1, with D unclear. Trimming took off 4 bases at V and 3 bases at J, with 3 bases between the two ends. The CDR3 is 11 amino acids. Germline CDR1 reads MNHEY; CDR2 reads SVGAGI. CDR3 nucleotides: TGTGCCAGCAGTTCTTACACTGAAGCTTTCTTT. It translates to CASSSYTEAFF.

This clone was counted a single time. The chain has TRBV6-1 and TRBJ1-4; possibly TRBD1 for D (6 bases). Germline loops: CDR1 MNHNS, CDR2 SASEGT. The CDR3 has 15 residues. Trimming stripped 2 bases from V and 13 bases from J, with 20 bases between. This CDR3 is CASSEKWAGVQRLFF. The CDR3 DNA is TGTGCCAGCAGTGAAAAATGGGCAGGGGTGCAGAGACTGTTTTTT.

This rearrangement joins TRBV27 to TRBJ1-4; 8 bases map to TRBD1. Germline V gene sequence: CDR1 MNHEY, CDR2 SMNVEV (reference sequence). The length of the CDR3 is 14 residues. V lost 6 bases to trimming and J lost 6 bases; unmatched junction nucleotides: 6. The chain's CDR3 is CASSPNRGYEKLFF. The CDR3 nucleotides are TGTGCCAGCAGCCCAAACAGGGGGTATGAAAAACTGTTTTTT.

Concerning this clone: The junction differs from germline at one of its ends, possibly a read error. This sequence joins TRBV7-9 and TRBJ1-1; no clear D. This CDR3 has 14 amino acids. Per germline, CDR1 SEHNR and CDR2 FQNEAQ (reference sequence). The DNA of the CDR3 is TGTTCCAGCAGCGCACGGGGAACAAACACTGAAGCTTTCTTT. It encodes CSSSARGTNTEAFF.

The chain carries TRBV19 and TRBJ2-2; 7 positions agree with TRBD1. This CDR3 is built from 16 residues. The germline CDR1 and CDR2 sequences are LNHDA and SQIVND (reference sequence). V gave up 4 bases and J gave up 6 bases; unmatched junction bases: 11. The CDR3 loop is CASSTPRTGWAGELFF. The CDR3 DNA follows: TGTGCCAGTAGTACGCCGCGGACAGGCTGGGCCGGGGAGCTGTTTTTT.

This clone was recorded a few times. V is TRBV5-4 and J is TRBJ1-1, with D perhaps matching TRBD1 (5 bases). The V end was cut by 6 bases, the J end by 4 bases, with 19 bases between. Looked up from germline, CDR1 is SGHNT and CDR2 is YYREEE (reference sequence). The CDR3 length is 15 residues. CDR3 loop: CASIPAGFGGTEAFF. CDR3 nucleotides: TGTGCCAGCATCCCGGCAGGGTTCGGTGGCACTGAAGCTTTCTTT.

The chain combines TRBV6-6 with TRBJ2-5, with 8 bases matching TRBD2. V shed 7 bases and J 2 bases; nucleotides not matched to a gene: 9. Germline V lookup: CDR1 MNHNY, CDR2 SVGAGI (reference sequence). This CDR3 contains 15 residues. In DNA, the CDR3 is TGTGCCAGCACGGGGGGGTGGACAGTTCAAGAGACCCAGTACTTC. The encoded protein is CASTGGWTVQETQYF.

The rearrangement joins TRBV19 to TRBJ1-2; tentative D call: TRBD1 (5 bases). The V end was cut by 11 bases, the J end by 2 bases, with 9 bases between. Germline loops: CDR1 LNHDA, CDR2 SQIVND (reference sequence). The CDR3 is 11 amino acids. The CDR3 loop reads CAGGGNYGYTF. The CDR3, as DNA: TGTGCCGGGGGGGGAAACTATGGCTACACCTTC.

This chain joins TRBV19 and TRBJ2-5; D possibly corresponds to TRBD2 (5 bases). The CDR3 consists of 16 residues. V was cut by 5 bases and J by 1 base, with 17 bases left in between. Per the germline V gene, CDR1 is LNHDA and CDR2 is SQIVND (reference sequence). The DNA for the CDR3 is TGTGCCAGTAGTCCAACTAGGTTCGGCCCCCAAGAGACCCAGTACTTC. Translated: CASSPTRFGPQETQYF.